This T cell receptor (beta chain) was profiled in a study of cytomegalovirus exposure and HLA in healthy donors. V trimming: 0 bases; J trimming: 1 base; junction bases outside the gene matches: 4. This CDR3 is built from 17 residues. Germline CDR1 is LNHNV and CDR2 is YYDKDF (reference sequence). PCR used 60 Vbeta primers and 13 Jbeta primers. Clones were sequenced by immunoSEQ multiplex PCR, and TCRdb holds only the in-frame ones, with some missing. The data show 150,000 to 200,000 clones, 60% to 80% seen once. Source material: PBMCs. This TCR derives from a male donor in good health and CMV-seronegative. The V gene is TRBV15, the J gene TRBJ2-2; 8 bases are a match to TRBD1. CDR3 loop: CATSRDKGTGNTGELFF. CDR3 nucleotides: TGTGCCACCAGCAGAGATAAGGGGACAGGGAACACCGGGGAGCTGTTTTTT.